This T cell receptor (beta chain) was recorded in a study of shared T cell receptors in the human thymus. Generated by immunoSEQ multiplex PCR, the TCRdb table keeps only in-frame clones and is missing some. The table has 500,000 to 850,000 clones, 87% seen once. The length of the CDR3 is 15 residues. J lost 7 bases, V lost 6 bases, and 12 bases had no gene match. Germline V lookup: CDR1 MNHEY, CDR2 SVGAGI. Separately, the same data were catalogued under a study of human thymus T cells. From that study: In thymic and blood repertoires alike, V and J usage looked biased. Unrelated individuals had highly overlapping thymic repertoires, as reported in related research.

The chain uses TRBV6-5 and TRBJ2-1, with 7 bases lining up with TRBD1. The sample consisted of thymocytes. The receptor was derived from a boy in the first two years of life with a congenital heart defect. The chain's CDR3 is CASSRPTGAGNEQFF. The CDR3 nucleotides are TGTGCCAGCAGCCGTCCAACAGGGGCCGGGAATGAGCAGTTCTTC.